This TCR beta chain was identified in a study of beta chain features in type 1 diabetes. Study observations and caveats: The question of HLA type influencing TCRB rearrangement was one that remained unresolved here. When Type 1 diabetes patients were examined, their TCRB CDR3s proved moderately but significantly shorter in all four CD4+ subsets. The similarity of naive, central memory and Treg TCRB repertoires appeared greater among patients than among healthy donors.

Sorting of CD4+ naive, central memory, regulatory and stem cell-like memory cells was performed via CD45RO/CCR7/CD25/CD127/CD95/CD27. Purity exceeding 95% was reached by all sorted populations. This clone was found a few times. The antigen remains unidentified. Expressed TCRB transcripts were sequenced after all isolated RNA was converted to cDNA. Here immunoSEQ multiplex PCR was the method, and the copy in TCRdb shows in-frame clones only, minus some. Of 140,000 to 150,000 clones in the sample, more than 10% were seen once. This receptor was obtained from a man aged 18 to 30 with type 1 diabetes. Sequencing was carried out using central memory CD4+ T cells from blood.

In nucleotides, the CDR3 is TGTGCCTGGCGGGGACAGAGGGACTATGGCTACACCTTC. Translation: CAWRGQRDYGYTF. The V gene is TRBV30, the J gene TRBJ1-2, with TRBD1 identical over 7 bases. V lost 5 bases to trimming and J lost 3 bases; unmatched junction nucleotides: 6. Germline CDR1 reads GTSNPN; CDR2 reads SVGIG (reference sequence). The CDR3 is 13 amino acids.